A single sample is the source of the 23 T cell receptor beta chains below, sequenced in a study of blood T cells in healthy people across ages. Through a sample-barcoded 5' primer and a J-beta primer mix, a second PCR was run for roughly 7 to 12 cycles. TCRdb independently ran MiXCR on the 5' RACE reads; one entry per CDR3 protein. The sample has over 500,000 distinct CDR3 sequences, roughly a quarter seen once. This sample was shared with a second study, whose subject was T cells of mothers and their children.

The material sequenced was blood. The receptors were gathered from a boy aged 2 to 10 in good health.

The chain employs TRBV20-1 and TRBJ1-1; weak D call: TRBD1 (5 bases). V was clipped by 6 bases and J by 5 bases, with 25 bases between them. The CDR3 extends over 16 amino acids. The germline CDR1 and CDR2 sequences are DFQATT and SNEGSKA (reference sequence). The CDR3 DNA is TGCAGTGCCGGGTCCGGGACCGGAAGAGTTGGGACTGAAGCTTTCTTT. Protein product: CSAGSGTGRVGTEAFF.

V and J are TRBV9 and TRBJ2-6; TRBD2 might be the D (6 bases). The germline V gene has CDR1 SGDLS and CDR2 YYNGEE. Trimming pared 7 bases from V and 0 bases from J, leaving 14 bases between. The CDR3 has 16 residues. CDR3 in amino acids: CASCSEGLSGANVLTF. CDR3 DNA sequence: TGTGCCAGCTGTTCGGAGGGCCTCTCTGGGGCCAACGTCCTGACTTTC.

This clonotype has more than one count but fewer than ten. CDR3 residues: CSARDPLEGRRGGYTF. The CDR3 nucleotides read TGCAGTGCTAGAGATCCCCTGGAGGGACGCCGGGGTGGCTACACCTTC. The chain uses TRBV20-1 and TRBJ1-2, with a possible D match to TRBD1 (5 bases). V was clipped by 0 bases and J by 7 bases, with 21 bases between them. Germline V gives CDR1 DFQATT, CDR2 SNEGSKA (reference sequence). The CDR3 has 16 amino acids.

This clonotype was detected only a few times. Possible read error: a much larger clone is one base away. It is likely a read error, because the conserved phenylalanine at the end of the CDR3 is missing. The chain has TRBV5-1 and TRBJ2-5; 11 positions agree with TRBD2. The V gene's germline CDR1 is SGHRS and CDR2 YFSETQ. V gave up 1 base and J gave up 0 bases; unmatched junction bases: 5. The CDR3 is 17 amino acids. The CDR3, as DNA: TGCGCCAGCAGCTTGTTCTCTAGCGGGGGGTACCAAGAGACCCAGTACCTC. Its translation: CASSLFSSGGYQETQYL.

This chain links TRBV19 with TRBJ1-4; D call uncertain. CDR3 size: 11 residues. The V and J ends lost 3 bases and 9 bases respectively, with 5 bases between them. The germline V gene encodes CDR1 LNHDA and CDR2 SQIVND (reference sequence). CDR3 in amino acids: CASSIAQKLFF. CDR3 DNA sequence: TGTGCCAGTAGTATCGCCCAAAAACTGTTTTTT.

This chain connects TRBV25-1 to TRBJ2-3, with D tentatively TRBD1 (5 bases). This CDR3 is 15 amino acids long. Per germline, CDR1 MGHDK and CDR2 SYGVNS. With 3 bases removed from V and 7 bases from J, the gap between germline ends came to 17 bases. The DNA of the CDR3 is TGTGCCAGCAGTGATCGACAGTCTCCAGTCAATACGCAGTATTTT. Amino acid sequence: CASSDRQSPVNTQYF. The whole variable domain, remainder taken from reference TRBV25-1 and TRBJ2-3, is EADIYQTPRYLVIGTGKKITLECSQTMGHDKMYWYQQDPGMELHLIHYSYGVNSTEKGDLSSESTVSRIRTEHFPLTLESARPSHTSQYLCASSDRQSPVNTQYFGPGTRLTVL.

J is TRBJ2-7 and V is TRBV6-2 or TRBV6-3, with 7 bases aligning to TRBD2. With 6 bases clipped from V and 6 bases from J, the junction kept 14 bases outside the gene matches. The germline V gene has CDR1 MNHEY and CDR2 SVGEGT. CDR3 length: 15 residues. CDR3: CASSPGGSGDGEQYF. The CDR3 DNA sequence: TGTGCCAGCAGCCCCGGCGGGAGCGGGGACGGCGAGCAGTACTTC.

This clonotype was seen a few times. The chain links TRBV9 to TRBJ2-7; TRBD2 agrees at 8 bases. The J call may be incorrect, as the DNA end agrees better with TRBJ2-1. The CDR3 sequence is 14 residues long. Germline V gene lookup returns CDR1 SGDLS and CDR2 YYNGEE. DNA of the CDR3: TGTGCCAGCAGCGAATCGGGACTAGGGAATGAGCAGTTCTTC. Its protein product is CASSESGLGNEQFF.

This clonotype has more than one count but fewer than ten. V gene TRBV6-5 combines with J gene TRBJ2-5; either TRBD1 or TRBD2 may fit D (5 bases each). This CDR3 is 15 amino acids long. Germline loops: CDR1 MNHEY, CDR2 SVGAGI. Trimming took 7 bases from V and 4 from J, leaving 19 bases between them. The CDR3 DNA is TGTGCCAGCAACTTGGGACCGTACGAAGGAGAGACCCAGTACTTC. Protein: CASNLGPYEGETQYF.

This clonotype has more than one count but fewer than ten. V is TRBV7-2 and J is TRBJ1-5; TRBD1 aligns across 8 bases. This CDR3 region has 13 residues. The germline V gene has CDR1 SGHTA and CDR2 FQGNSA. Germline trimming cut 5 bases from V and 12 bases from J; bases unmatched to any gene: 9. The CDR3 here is CASSIPPDRVQHF. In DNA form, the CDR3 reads TGTGCCAGCAGCATCCCCCCGGACAGGGTCCAGCATTTT.

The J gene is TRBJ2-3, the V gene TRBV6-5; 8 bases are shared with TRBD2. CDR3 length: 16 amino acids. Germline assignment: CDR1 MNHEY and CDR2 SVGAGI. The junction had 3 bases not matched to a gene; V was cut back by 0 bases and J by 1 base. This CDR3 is CASSYSSRGGTDTQYF. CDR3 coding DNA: TGTGCCAGCAGTTACTCGTCGCGGGGGGGCACAGATACGCAGTATTTT.

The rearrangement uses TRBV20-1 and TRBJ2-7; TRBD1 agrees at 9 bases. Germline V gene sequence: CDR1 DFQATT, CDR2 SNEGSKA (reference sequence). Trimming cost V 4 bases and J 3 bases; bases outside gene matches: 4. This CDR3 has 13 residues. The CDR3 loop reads CSAINRGHYEQYF. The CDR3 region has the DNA TGCAGTGCTATAAACAGGGGGCACTACGAGCAGTACTTC.

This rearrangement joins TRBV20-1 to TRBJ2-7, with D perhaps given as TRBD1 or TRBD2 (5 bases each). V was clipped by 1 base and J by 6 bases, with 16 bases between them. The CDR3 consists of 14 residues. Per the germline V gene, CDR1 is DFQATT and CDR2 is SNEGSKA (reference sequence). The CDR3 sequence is CSARATGTGPEQYF. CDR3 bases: TGCAGTGCTAGAGCTACCGGGACCGGCCCCGAGCAGTACTTC.

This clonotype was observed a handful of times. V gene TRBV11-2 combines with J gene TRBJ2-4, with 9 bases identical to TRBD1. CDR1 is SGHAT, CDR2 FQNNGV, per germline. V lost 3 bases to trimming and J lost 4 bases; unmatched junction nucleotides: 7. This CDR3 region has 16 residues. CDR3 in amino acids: CASSFDRGLVKNIQYF. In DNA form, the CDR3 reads TGTGCCAGCAGCTTCGACAGGGGGTTGGTGAAAAACATTCAGTACTTC.

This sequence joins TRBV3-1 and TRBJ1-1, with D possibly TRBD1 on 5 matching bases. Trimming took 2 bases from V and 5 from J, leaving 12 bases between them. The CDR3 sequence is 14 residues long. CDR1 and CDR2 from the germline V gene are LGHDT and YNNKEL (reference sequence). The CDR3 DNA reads TGTGCCAGCAGCCAATCAGGGATCTTTACTGAAGCTTTCTTT. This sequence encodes CASSQSGIFTEAFF.

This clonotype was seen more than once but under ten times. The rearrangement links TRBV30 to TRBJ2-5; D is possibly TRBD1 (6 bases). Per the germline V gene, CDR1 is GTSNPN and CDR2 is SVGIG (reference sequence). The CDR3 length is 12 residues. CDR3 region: CTRARGGETQYF. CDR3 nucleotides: TGTACCCGCGCCAGGGGTGGAGAGACCCAGTACTTC.

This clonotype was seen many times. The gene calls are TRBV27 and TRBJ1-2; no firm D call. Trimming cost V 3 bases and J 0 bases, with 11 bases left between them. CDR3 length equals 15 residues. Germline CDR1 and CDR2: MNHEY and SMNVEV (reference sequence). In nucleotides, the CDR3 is TGTGCCAGCAGTTTGATGGCCGCAGCTAACTATGGCTACACCTTC. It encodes CASSLMAAANYGYTF.

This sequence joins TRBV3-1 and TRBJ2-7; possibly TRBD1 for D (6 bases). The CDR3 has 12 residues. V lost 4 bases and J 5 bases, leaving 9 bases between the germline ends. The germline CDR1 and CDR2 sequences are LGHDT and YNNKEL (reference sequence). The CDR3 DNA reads TGTGCCAGCAGCCCTAACAGGGACGAGCAGTACTTC. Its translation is CASSPNRDEQYF.

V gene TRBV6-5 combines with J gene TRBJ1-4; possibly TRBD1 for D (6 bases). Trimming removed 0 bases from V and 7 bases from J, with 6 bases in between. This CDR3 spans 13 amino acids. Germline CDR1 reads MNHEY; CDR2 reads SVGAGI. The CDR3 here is CASSYSTGEKLFF. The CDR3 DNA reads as TGTGCCAGCAGTTACTCGACAGGTGAAAAACTGTTTTTT.

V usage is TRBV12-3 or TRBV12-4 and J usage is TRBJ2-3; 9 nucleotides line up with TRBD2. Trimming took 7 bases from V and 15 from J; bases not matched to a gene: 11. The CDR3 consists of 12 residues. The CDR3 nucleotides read TGTGCCAGCACCCGTGGGGGCGGGGGGGCATATTTT. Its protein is CASTRGGGGAYF.

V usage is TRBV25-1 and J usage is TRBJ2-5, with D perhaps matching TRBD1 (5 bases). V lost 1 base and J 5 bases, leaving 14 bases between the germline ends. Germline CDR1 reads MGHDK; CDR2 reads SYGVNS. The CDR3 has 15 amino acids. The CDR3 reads CASSELGVPAETQYF. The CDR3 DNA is TGTGCCAGCAGTGAATTAGGGGTTCCGGCGGAGACCCAGTACTTC.

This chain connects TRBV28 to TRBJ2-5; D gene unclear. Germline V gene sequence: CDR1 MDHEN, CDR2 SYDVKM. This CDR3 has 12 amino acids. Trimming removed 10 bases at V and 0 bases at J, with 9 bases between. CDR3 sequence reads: CATQTYQETQYF. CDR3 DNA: TGTGCCACCCAGACATACCAAGAGACCCAGTACTTC.

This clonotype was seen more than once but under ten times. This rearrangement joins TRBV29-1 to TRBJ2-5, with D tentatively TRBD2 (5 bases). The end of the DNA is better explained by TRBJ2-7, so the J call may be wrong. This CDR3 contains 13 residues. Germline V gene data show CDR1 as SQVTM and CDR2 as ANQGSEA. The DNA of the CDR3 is TGCAGCGTTGTTAGCGCCCCCAACTACGAGCAGTACTTC. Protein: CSVVSAPNYEQYF.